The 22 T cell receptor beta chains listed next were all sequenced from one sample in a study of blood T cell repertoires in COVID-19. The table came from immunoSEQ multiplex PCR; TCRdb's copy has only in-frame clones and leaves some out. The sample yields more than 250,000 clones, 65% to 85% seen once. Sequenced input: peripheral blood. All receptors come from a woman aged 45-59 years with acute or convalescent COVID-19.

The chain's CDR3 is CASSLKVGGTYRETQYF. CDR3 DNA: TGCGCCAGCAGCTTGAAAGTGGGGGGGACATACCGAGAGACCCAGTACTTC. The rearrangement uses TRBV5-1 and TRBJ2-5; D is possibly TRBD2 (7 bases). The V gene's germline CDR1 is SGHRS and CDR2 YFSETQ. The V and J ends lost 1 base and 4 bases respectively, with 20 bases between them. The CDR3 loop spans 17 amino acids.

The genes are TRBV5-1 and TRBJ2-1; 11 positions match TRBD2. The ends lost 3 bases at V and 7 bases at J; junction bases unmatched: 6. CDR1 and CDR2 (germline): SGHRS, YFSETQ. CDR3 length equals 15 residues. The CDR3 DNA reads TGCGCCAGCAGCTCGAGGCCTAGCGGGGGGAATGAGCAGTTCTTC. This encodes CASSSRPSGGNEQFF. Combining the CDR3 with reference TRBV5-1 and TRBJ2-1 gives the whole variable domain KAGVTQTPRYLIKTRGQQVTLSCSPISGHRSVSWYQQTPGQGLQFLFEYFSETQRNKGNFPGRFSGRQFSNSRSEMNVSTLELGDSALYLCASSSRPSGGNEQFFGPGTRLTVL.

The chain's CDR3 is CASTPGAGRTEAFF. As DNA, the CDR3 is TGTGCCAGCACCCCTGGCGCGGGGAGAACTGAAGCTTTCTTT. J is TRBJ1-1 and V is TRBV7-2; no clear D gene. CDR3 size: 14 residues. Trimming stripped 7 bases from V and 5 bases from J, with 17 bases between. Germline values: CDR1 SGHTA, CDR2 FQGNSA.

The CDR3 DNA is TGTGCCAGCACCCTTAGTCGCAGGCAGGTAGTGGAGACCCAGTACTTC. Translating it yields CASTLSRRQVVETQYF. The chain employs TRBV5-6 and TRBJ2-5; D is unclear. V gave up 6 bases and J gave up 5 bases, with 23 bases separating them. The germline V gene has CDR1 SGHDT and CDR2 YYEEEE. The CDR3 has 16 residues.

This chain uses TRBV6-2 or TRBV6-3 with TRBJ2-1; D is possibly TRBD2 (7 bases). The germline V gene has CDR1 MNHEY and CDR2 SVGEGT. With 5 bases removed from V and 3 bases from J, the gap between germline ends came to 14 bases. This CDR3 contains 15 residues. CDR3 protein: CASSRGGRVYNEQFF. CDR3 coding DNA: TGTGCCAGCAGTAGAGGGGGGAGGGTCTACAATGAGCAGTTCTTC.

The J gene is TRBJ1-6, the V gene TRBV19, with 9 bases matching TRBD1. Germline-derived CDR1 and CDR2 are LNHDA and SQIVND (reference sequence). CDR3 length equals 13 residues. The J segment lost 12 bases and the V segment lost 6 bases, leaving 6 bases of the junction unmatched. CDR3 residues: CASSSDRGGPLHF. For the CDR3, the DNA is TGTGCCAGTAGCTCCGACAGGGGGGGACCCCTCCACTTT.

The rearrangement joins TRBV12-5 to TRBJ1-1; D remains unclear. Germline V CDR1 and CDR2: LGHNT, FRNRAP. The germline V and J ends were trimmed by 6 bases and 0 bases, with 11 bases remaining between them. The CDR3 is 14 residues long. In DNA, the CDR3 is TGTGCTAGTGGAAGATCGGGTTTGAACACTGAAGCTTTCTTT. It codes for CASGRSGLNTEAFF. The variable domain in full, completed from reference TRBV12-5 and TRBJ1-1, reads DARVTQTPRHKVTEMGQEVTMRCQPILGHNTVFWYRQTMMQGLELLAYFRNRAPLDDSGMPKDRFSAEMPDATLATLKIQPSEPRDSAVYFCASGRSGLNTEAFFGQGTRLTVV.

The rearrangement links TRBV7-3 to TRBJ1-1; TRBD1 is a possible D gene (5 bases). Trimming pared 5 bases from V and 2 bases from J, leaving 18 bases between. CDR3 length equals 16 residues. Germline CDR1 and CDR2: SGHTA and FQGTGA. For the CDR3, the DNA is TGTGCCAGCAGCCCTAAGGCCAATACAGGTAACACTGAAGCTTTCTTT. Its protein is CASSPKANTGNTEAFF.

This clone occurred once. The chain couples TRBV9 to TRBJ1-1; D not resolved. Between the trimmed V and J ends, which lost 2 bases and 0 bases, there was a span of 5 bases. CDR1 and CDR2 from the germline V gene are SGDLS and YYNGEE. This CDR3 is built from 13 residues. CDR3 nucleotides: TGTGCCAGCAGCGTCGGGATGAACACTGAAGCTTTCTTT. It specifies CASSVGMNTEAFF.

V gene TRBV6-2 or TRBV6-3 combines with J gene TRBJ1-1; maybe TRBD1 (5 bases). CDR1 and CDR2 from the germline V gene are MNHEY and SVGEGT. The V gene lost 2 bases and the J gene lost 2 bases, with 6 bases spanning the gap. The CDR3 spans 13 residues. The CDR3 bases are TGTGCCAGCAGTTACGGACAAAACACTGAAGCTTTCTTT. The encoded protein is CASSYGQNTEAFF.

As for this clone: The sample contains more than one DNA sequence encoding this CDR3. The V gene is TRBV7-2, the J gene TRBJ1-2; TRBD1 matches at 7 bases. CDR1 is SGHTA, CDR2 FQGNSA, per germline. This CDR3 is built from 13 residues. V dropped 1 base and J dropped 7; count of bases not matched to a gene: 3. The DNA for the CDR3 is TGTGCCAGCAGCTTAGAAAGACAGGGTGGCTACACCTTC. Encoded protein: CASSLERQGGYTF. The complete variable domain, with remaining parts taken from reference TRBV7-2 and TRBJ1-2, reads GAGVSQSPSNKVTEKGKDVELRCDPISGHTALYWYRQSLGQGLEFLIYFQGNSAPDKSGLPSDRFSAERTGGSVSTLTIQRTQQEDSAVYLCASSLERQGGYTFGSGTRLTVV.

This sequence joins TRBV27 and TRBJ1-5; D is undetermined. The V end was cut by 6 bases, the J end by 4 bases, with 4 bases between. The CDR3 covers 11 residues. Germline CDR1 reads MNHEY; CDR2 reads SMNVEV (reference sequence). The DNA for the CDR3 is TGTGCCAGCAGCGTTAATCAGCCCCAGCATTTT. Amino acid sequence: CASSVNQPQHF.

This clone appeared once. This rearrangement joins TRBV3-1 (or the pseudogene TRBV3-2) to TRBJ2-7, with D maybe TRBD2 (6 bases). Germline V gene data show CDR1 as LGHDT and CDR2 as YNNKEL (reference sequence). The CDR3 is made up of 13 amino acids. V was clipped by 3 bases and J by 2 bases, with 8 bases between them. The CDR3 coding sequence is TGTGCCAGCAGCCACGGGGGAACCTACGAGCAGTACTTC. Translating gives CASSHGGTYEQYF.

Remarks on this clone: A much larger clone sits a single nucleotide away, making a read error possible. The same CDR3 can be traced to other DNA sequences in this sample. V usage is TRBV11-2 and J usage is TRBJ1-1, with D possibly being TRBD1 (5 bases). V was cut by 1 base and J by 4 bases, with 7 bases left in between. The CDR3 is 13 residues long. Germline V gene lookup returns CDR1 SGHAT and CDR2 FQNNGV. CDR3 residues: CASSLVGGTEAFF. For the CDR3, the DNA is TGTGCCAGCAGCTTAGTCGGGGGCACTGAAGCTTTCTTT.

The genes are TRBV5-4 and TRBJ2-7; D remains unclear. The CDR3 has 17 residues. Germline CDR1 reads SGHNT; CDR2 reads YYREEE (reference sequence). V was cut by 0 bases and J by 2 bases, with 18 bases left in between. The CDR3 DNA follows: TGTGCCAGCAGCTTGGCTCGAAAGCGACCTAACACCTACGAGCAGTACGTC. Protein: CASSLARKRPNTYEQYV.

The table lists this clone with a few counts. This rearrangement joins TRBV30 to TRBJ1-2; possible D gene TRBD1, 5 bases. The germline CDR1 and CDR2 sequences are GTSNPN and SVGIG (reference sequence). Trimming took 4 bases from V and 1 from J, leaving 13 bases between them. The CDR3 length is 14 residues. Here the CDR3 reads CAWTPDRLNYGYTF. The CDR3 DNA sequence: TGTGCCTGGACCCCTGACAGACTTAACTATGGCTACACCTTC. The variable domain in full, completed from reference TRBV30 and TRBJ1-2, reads SQTIHQWPATLVQPVGSPLSLECTVEGTSNPNLYWYRQAAGRGLQLLFYSVGIGQISSEVPQNLSASRPQDRQFILSSKKLLLSDSGFYLCAWTPDRLNYGYTFGSGTRLTVV.

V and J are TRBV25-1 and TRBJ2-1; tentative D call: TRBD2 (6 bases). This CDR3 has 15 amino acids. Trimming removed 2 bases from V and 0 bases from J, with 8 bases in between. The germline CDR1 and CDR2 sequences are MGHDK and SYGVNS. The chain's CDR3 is CASSEPGSSYNEQFF. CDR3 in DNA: TGTGCCAGCAGTGAACCCGGGAGCTCCTACAATGAGCAGTTCTTC. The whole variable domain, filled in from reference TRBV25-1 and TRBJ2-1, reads EADIYQTPRYLVIGTGKKITLECSQTMGHDKMYWYQQDPGMELHLIHYSYGVNSTEKGDLSSESTVSRIRTEHFPLTLESARPSHTSQYLCASSEPGSSYNEQFFGPGTRLTVL.

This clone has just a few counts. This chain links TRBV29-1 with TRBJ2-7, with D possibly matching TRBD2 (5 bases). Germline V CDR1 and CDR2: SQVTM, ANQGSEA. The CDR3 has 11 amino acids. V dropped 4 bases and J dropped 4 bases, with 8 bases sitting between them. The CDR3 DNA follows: TGCAGCGTTGGGGAGATATACGAGCAGTACTTC. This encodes CSVGEIYEQYF.

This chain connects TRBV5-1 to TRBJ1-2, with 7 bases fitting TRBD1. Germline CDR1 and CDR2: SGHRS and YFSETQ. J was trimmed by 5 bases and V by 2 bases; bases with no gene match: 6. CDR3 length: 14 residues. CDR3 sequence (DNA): TGCGCCAGCAGCTTCCAGGGGGGCGAATATGGCTACACCTTC. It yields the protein CASSFQGGEYGYTF.

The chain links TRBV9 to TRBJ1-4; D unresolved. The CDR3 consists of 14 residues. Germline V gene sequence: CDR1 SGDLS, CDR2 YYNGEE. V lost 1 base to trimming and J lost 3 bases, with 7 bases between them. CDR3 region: CASSVSVSNEKLFF. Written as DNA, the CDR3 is TGTGCCAGCAGCGTATCCGTATCTAATGAAAAACTGTTTTTT.

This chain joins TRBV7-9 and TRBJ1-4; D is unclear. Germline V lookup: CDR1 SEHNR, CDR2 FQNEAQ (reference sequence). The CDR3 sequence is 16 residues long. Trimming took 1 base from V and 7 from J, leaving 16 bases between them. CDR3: CASSLDRAAGAEKLFF. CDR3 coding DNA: TGTGCCAGCAGCTTAGATCGGGCAGCGGGAGCTGAAAAACTGTTTTTT.

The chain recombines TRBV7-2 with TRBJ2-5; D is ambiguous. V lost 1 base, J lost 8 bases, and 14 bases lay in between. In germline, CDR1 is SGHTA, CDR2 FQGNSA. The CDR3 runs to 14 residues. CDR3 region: CASSLGRNLGTQYF. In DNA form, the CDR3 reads TGTGCCAGCAGCTTAGGTCGCAACCTAGGCACCCAGTACTTC.